This is a list of T cell receptor beta chains from one sample in a study of blood T cell repertoires in COVID-19. The repertoire was sequenced with immunoSEQ multiplex PCR; TCRdb's copy has only in-frame clones and lacks some. The sample holds over 120,000 clones, roughly 75% seen once. Specimen: PBMCs or T cells enriched from blood (not recorded which). Receptors were obtained from a woman between 50 and 59 years old who had recovered from COVID-19. Both conserved end residues are part of each CDR3. Each record gives: J gene, V gene, D gene, clone size, CDR3 protein, CDR3 DNA. The D gene is left open where the match is weak. Clone size is not always given. Where it is, it says once, few, many or a class for expanded clones.

J: TRBJ1-3; V: TRBV2; D: -; size: -; CDR3: CASIQERGSGGNTIYF; DNA: TGTGCCAGCATCCAGGAAAGGGGGTCCGGAGGAAACACCATATATTTT
J: TRBJ2-5; V: TRBV29-1; D: TRBD2; size: -; CDR3: CSVDGLAGETQYF; DNA: TGCAGCGTTGATGGACTAGCCGGGGAGACCCAGTACTTC
J: TRBJ2-6; V: TRBV5-5; D: -; size: -; CDR3: CASSWGLEPSGANVLTF; DNA: TGTGCCAGCAGCTGGGGACTGGAGCCCTCTGGGGCCAACGTCCTGACTTTC
J: TRBJ1-1; V: TRBV18; D: -; size: few; CDR3: CASSPGRPEAFF; DNA: TGTGCCAGCTCACCAGGGAGGCCTGAAGCTTTCTTT
J: TRBJ1-2; V: TRBV27; D: -; size: -; CDR3: CASSLKRASNYGYTF; DNA: TGTGCCAGCAGTTTAAAGAGGGCTTCTAACTATGGCTACACCTTC
J: TRBJ2-7; V: TRBV5-4; D: TRBD1; size: many; CDR3: CASSLGQGNEQYF; DNA: TGTGCCAGCAGCTTGGGACAGGGGAACGAGCAGTACTTC
J: TRBJ1-1; V: TRBV7-9; D: -; size: -; CDR3: CASSFSRSLYTEAFF; DNA: TGTGCCAGCAGCTTTAGTAGATCCTTATACACTGAAGCTTTCTTT
J: TRBJ1-2; V: TRBV5-1; D: TRBD1; size: -; CDR3: CASSFTGTGVYGYTF; DNA: TGCGCCAGCAGCTTTACCGGGACAGGGGTTTATGGCTACACCTTC
J: TRBJ1-1; V: TRBV15; D: TRBD1; size: -; CDR3: CATSREQGLGTEAFF; DNA: TGTGCCACCAGCAGAGAACAGGGGCTGGGCACTGAAGCTTTCTTT
J: TRBJ1-6; V: TRBV13; D: TRBD1; size: -; CDR3: CASSLDRLNSPLHF; DNA: TGTGCCAGCAGCTTGGACAGGCTAAATTCACCCCTCCACTTT
J: TRBJ1-6; V: TRBV2; D: TRBD1; size: few; CDR3: CASRPTRTGGGSPLHF; DNA: TGTGCCAGCAGGCCGACCCGGACAGGGGGCGGTTCACCCCTCCACTTT
J: TRBJ1-4; V: TRBV19; D: -; size: -; CDR3: CASSMVQGREKLFF; DNA: TGTGCCAGTAGTATGGTCCAGGGAAGAGAAAAACTGTTTTTT
J: TRBJ1-3; V: TRBV28; D: TRBD1; size: -; CDR3: CASRTGAGNTIYF; DNA: TGTGCCAGCAGGACAGGGGCAGGAAACACCATATATTTT
J: TRBJ1-1; V: TRBV11-3; D: -; size: -; CDR3: CASSRTPGETEAFF; DNA: TGTGCCAGCAGCCGTACCCCGGGAGAGACTGAAGCTTTCTTT
J: TRBJ1-2; V: TRBV29-1; D: TRBD1; size: few; CDR3: CSVEQGVYGYTF; DNA: TGCAGCGTTGAACAGGGGGTCTATGGCTACACCTTC
J: TRBJ2-3; V: TRBV4-1; D: TRBD2; size: -; CDR3: CASSQFPPGLAGGTDTQYF; DNA: TGCGCCAGCAGCCAGTTCCCGCCGGGACTAGCGGGGGGCACAGATACGCAGTATTTT
J: TRBJ2-5; V: TRBV9; D: -; size: -; CDR3: CASSVDISQETQYF; DNA: TGTGCCAGCAGCGTCGACATTTCCCAAGAGACCCAGTACTTC
J: TRBJ2-1; V: TRBV5-1; D: TRBD1; size: -; CDR3: CASSSGQGPLNEQFF; DNA: TGCGCCAGCAGCTCGGGACAGGGTCCCCTCAATGAGCAGTTCTTC
J: TRBJ1-5; V: TRBV28; D: -; size: many; CDR3: CASIGGLSQPQHF; DNA: TGTGCCAGCATCGGAGGGCTTAGTCAGCCCCAGCATTTT
J: TRBJ1-1; V: TRBV28; D: -; size: -; CDR3: CASSLWAGREAFF; DNA: TGTGCCAGCAGTTTATGGGCAGGGAGGGAAGCTTTCTTT
J: TRBJ2-3; V: TRBV7-2; D: -; size: -; CDR3: CASSLTGHTDTQYF; DNA: TGTGCCAGCAGCTTAACGGGACACACAGATACGCAGTATTTT
J: TRBJ1-5; V: TRBV2; D: TRBD1; size: once; CDR3: CASSEQGASVVNQPQHF; DNA: TGTGCCAGCAGTGAGCAGGGGGCGTCGGTGGTCAATCAGCCCCAGCATTTT
J: TRBJ2-7; V: TRBV28; D: TRBD1; size: -; CDR3: CASSSMIFKGQGFTGSSYEQYF; DNA: TGTGCCAGCAGTTCGATGATTTTTAAGGGACAGGGGTTTACGGGTAGCTCCTACGAGCAGTACTTC
J: TRBJ2-7; V: TRBV4-2; D: TRBD1; size: few; CDR3: CASSRGGQGESHEQYF; DNA: TGTGCCAGCAGCCGGGGTGGGCAGGGGGAGAGTCACGAGCAGTACTTC
J: TRBJ2-2; V: TRBV30; D: -; size: -; CDR3: CAWRAGSYTGELFF; DNA: TGTGCCTGGAGAGCGGGCAGTTACACCGGGGAGCTGTTTTTT
J: TRBJ2-2; V: TRBV10-3; D: TRBD1; size: once; CDR3: CAIRDSLERGTGELFF; DNA: TGTGCCATTCGGGACAGCTTGGAAAGAGGGACCGGGGAGCTGTTTTTT
J: TRBJ1-5; V: TRBV6-5; D: TRBD1; size: -; CDR3: CASSNYRDREIQPQHF; DNA: TGTGCCAGCAGTAACTACCGGGACAGGGAGATTCAGCCCCAGCATTTT
J: TRBJ1-2; V: TRBV7-9; D: TRBD1; size: once; CDR3: CASSLATGSGYTF; DNA: TGTGCCAGCAGCTTAGCGACAGGGTCCGGCTACACCTTC
J: TRBJ1-2; V: TRBV28; D: TRBD1; size: -; CDR3: CASSLVAGGVNYGYTF; DNA: TGTGCCAGCAGTTTGGTGGCAGGGGGCGTAAACTATGGCTACACCTTC
J: TRBJ1-5; V: TRBV4-1; D: -; size: medium-sized; CDR3: CASTQTIQGSQPQHF; DNA: TGCGCCAGCACCCAAACGATTCAGGGCAGCCAGCCCCAGCATTTT
J: TRBJ1-2; V: TRBV28; D: -; size: -; CDR3: CASSFYAEGGGNGYTF; DNA: TGTGCCAGCAGTTTCTACGCCGAAGGGGGGGGTAATGGCTACACCTTC
J: TRBJ1-1; V: TRBV5-4; D: -; size: -; CDR3: CASSPDLVGLNTEAFF; DNA: TGTGCCAGCAGTCCCGACTTGGTGGGGCTGAACACTGAAGCTTTCTTT
J: TRBJ1-1; V: TRBV2; D: TRBD1; size: -; CDR3: CASRYRGGNTEAFF; DNA: TGTGCCAGCAGGTACAGGGGAGGGAACACTGAAGCTTTCTTT
J: TRBJ2-4; V: TRBV9; D: -; size: -; CDR3: CASSAGTKNIQYF; DNA: TGTGCCAGCAGCGCCGGGACCAAAAACATTCAGTACTTC
J: TRBJ2-7; V: TRBV5-6; D: -; size: -; CDR3: CASSWSEQYF; DNA: TGTGCCAGCAGCTGGAGTGAGCAGTACTTC
J: TRBJ2-2; V: TRBV6-5; D: -; size: -; CDR3: CASRDILGGELFF; DNA: TGTGCCAGCAGGGACATCCTTGGCGGGGAGCTGTTTTTT
J: TRBJ1-1; V: TRBV10-2; D: -; size: -; CDR3: CASRTGEGTEAFF; DNA: TGCGCCAGCAGGACCGGAGAGGGCACTGAAGCTTTCTTT
J: TRBJ1-4; V: TRBV6-5; D: -; size: -; CDR3: CASSYSGGQGGEKLFF; DNA: TGTGCCAGCAGTTACTCGGGGGGTCAGGGTGGTGAAAAACTGTTTTTT
J: TRBJ2-7; V: TRBV14; D: -; size: few; CDR3: CASSQAYSYEQYF; DNA: TGTGCCAGCAGCCAAGCCTATTCCTACGAGCAGTACTTC
J: TRBJ2-1; V: TRBV27; D: TRBD2; size: -; CDR3: CASSGLAGKSYNEQFF; DNA: TGTGCCAGCAGCGGACTAGCGGGGAAATCCTACAATGAGCAGTTCTTC
J: TRBJ2-5; V: TRBV11-3; D: TRBD1; size: -; CDR3: CASSLGQGPGETQYF; DNA: TGTGCCAGCAGCTTAGGACAGGGGCCGGGGGAGACCCAGTACTTC
J: TRBJ2-5; V: TRBV11-2; D: -; size: -; CDR3: CASTWGREETQYF; DNA: TGTGCCAGCACCTGGGGCCGCGAAGAGACCCAGTACTTC
J: TRBJ2-7; V: TRBV29-1; D: TRBD1; size: -; CDR3: CSAGTGQGYEQYF; DNA: TGCAGCGCAGGGACAGGGCAAGGCTACGAGCAGTACTTC
J: TRBJ2-1; V: TRBV3-1/TRBV3-2; D: -; size: many; CDR3: CASTTLGGNEVF; DNA: TGTGCCAGCACCACACTAGGAGGGAACGAGGTCTTC
J: TRBJ1-2; V: TRBV2; D: -; size: -; CDR3: CASNREVNYGYTF; DNA: TGTGCCAGCAACAGGGAAGTTAACTATGGCTACACCTTC
J: TRBJ1-5; V: TRBV19; D: -; size: -; CDR3: CASSITGSNQPQHF; DNA: TGTGCCAGTAGTATTACGGGGAGCAATCAGCCCCAGCATTTT
J: TRBJ1-1; V: TRBV7-8; D: TRBD1; size: -; CDR3: CASSLGQGAGEAFF; DNA: TGTGCCAGCAGCTTAGGACAGGGGGCTGGTGAAGCTTTCTTT
J: TRBJ2-7; V: TRBV19; D: -; size: -; CDR3: CASSMEVGSEQYF; DNA: TGTGCCAGTAGTATGGAGGTGGGCTCGGAGCAGTACTTC
J: TRBJ2-5; V: TRBV6-6; D: TRBD1; size: -; CDR3: CASRRTGGASETQYF; DNA: TGTGCCAGCAGACGGACAGGGGGCGCGTCAGAGACCCAGTACTTC